One sample yielded the 10 T cell receptor beta chains listed below, sequenced in a study of blood T cell repertoires in COVID-19. Repertoires were generated with immunoSEQ multiplex PCR, while TCRdb's copy carries only in-frame clones and drops some. The sample holds roughly 65,000 clones, about 86% seen once. The sample was peripheral blood. These receptors originate from a man aged 45-60 years with acute or convalescent COVID-19.

This clone was seen only once. V is TRBV10-3 and J is TRBJ2-5; TRBD2 matches 8 bases. CDR3 length: 16 residues. The germline V gene has CDR1 ENHRY and CDR2 SYGVKD. The V and J ends lost 3 bases and 5 bases, in that order; junction bases with no gene match: 11. CDR3 DNA: TGTGCCATCAGTGAATTCAGCGGGAGTGTGTTGGAGACCCAGTACTTC. Its protein product is CAISEFSGSVLETQYF.

This clone came up a few times. The CDR3 is CASSSLLTGLYEQYF. Written as DNA, the CDR3 is TGTGCCAGCAGTTCCCTCTTGACAGGACTCTACGAGCAGTACTTC. This chain connects TRBV27 to TRBJ2-7; weak D call: TRBD1 (6 bases). There are 15 residues in the CDR3. Trimming stripped 4 bases from V and 3 bases from J, with 16 bases between. From germline, CDR1 is MNHEY and CDR2 SMNVEV (reference sequence).

This rearrangement joins TRBV18 to TRBJ1-6; 7 positions match TRBD1. Germline CDR1 and CDR2: KGHSH and LQKENI. The V segment lost 3 bases and the J segment 7 bases; nucleotides outside the gene matches: 6. The CDR3 loop spans 15 amino acids. The CDR3 region has the DNA TGTGCCAGCTCACCCTTGACAGGGCCAAATTCACCCCTCCACTTT. Amino acid sequence: CASSPLTGPNSPLHF. Using reference TRBV18 and TRBJ1-6 for the parts outside the CDR3, the full variable domain is NAGVMQNPRHLVRRRGQEARLRCSPMKGHSHVYWYRQLPEEGLKFMVYLQKENIIDESGMPKERFSAEFPKEGPSILRIQQVVRGDSAAYFCASSPLTGPNSPLHFGNGTRLTVT.

The V gene is TRBV28, the J gene TRBJ2-5, with 11 bases identical to TRBD2. This CDR3 is 14 amino acids long. The germline CDR1 and CDR2 sequences are MDHEN and SYDVKM. With V trimmed by 5 bases and J by 9 bases, 8 bases remained unmatched. The CDR3 here is CASSPSSGRLSQYF. The CDR3 DNA reads as TGTGCCAGCAGTCCATCTAGCGGGAGGTTGTCCCAGTACTTC.

The chain links TRBV14 to TRBJ1-1; TRBD1 matches at 7 bases. Germline-derived CDR1 and CDR2 are SGHDN and FVKESK. Trimming took 3 bases from V and 4 from J; bases not matched to a gene: 14. CDR3 length equals 17 residues. CDR3 region: CASSQHGQADRSTEAFF. CDR3 in DNA: TGTGCCAGCAGCCAGCACGGACAGGCAGATAGGAGCACTGAAGCTTTCTTT.

In its sample, this clone was seen once. The J gene is TRBJ1-5, the V gene TRBV6-5; D ambiguous. The germline gives CDR1 MNHEY, CDR2 SVGAGI. The CDR3 extends over 14 amino acids. V lost 4 bases and J 4 bases, leaving 11 bases between the germline ends. Here the CDR3 DNA reads TGTGCCAGCAGTTCCGACCCGGGGAATCAGCCCCAGCATTTT. It yields the protein CASSSDPGNQPQHF.

The V call is TRBV2, the J call TRBJ2-3; D gene unclear. The CDR3 is 15 residues long. V was shortened by 3 bases and J by 1 base, with 11 bases between the two germline ends. Germline CDR1 and CDR2: SNHLY and FYNNEI. This CDR3 is CASSDGLIRTDTQYF. The CDR3 bases are TGTGCCAGCAGTGACGGTCTGATCCGCACAGATACGCAGTATTTT.

CDR3: CASTRMVSGRAGVTDTQYF. DNA of the CDR3: TGTGCCAGCACCCGCATGGTTAGCGGGAGGGCCGGGGTGACAGATACGCAGTATTTT. V and J are TRBV5-8 and TRBJ2-3; TRBD2 matches 11 bases. Losses at the gene ends were 6 bases for V and 3 bases for J; bases not matched to a gene: 18. The germline V gene has CDR1 SGHTS and CDR2 YDEGEE. The CDR3 runs 19 residues.

CDR3 amino acids: CASSQTPRLLWNQPQHF. In DNA, the CDR3 is TGCGCCAGCAGCCAAACACCCCGCCTCCTCTGGAATCAGCCCCAGCATTTT. The gene calls are TRBV4-1 and TRBJ1-5; D not resolved. The CDR3 is 17 amino acids. The germline CDR1 and CDR2 sequences are MGHRA and YSYEKL. Trimming took off 2 bases at V and 4 bases at J, with 18 bases between the two ends.

The chain is built from TRBV25-1 and TRBJ2-3; 11 nucleotides line up with TRBD1. There are 15 residues in the CDR3. Germline-derived CDR1 and CDR2 are MGHDK and SYGVNS. V gave up 3 bases and J gave up 5 bases; unmatched junction bases: 4. The CDR3 region is CASSDGQGAGDTQYF. CDR3 in DNA: TGTGCCAGCAGTGACGGACAGGGGGCTGGAGATACGCAGTATTTT.